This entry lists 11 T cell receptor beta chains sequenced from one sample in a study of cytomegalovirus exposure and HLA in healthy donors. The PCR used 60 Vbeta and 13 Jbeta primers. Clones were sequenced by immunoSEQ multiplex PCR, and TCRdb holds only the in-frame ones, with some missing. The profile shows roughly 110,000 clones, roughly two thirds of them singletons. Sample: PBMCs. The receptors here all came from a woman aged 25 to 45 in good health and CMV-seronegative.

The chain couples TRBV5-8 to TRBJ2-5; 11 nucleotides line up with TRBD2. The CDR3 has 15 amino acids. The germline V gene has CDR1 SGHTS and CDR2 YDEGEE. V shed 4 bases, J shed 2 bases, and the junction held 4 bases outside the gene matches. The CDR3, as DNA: TGTGCCAGCAGCCTGGGACTAGCGGAGCAAGAGACCCAGTACTTC. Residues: CASSLGLAEQETQYF.

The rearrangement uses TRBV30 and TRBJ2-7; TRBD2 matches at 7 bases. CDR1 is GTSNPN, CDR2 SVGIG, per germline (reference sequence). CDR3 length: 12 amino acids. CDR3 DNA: TGTGCGGGGACGGGAGAAGCGGGGGAGCAGTACTTC. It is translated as CAGTGEAGEQYF.

In DNA form, the CDR3 reads TGCGCCAGCAGCCAAGATTTGATCCCGGGACTCCTCTACGAGCAGTACTTC. Protein product: CASSQDLIPGLLYEQYF. The rearrangement joins TRBV4-3 to TRBJ2-7; TRBD2 is a possible D gene (6 bases). V was shortened by 0 bases and J by 3 bases, with 18 bases between the two germline ends. Per the germline V gene, CDR1 is LGHNA and CDR2 is YSLEER. CDR3 length: 17 residues.

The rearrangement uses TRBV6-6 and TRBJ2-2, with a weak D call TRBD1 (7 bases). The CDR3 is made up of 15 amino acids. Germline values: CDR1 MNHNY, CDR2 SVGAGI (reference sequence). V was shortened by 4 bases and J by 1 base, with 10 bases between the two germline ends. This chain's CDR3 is CASSWQGGNTGELFF. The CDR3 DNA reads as TGTGCCAGCAGTTGGCAGGGGGGGAACACCGGGGAGCTGTTTTTT.

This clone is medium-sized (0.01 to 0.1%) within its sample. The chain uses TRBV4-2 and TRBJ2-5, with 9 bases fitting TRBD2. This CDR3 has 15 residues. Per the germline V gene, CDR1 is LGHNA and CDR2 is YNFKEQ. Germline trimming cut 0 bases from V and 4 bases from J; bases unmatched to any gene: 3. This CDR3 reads CASSQEREGAETQYF. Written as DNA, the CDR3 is TGTGCCAGCAGCCAAGAGCGGGAGGGCGCAGAGACCCAGTACTTC.

The CDR3 loop is CASSPGTATLYEQYF. The DNA for the CDR3 is TGTGCCAGCAGTCCCGGGACAGCTACACTCTACGAGCAGTACTTC. This sequence joins TRBV27 and TRBJ2-7, with 7 nucleotides matching TRBD1. V lost 5 bases, J lost 3 bases, and 10 bases stayed unmatched. Germline values: CDR1 MNHEY, CDR2 SMNVEV (reference sequence). The CDR3 totals 15 residues.

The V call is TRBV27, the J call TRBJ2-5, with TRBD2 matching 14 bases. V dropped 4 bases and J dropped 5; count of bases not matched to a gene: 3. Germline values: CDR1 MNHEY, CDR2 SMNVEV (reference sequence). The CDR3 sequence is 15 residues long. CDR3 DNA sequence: TGTGCCAGCAGTTGGACTAGCGGGAGGCCTGAGACCCAGTACTTC. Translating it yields CASSWTSGRPETQYF.

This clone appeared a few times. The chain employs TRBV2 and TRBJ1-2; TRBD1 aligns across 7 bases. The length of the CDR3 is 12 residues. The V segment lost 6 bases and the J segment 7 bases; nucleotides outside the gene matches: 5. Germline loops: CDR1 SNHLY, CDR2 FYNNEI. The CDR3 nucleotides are TGTGCCAGCAGGGGACAGATGGGTGGCTACACCTTC. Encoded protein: CASRGQMGGYTF.

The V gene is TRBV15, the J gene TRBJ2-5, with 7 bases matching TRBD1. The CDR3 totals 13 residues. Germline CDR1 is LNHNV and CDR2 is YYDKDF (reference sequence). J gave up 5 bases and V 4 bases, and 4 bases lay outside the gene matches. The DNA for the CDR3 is TGTGCCACCAGCACAGACAGGGCGGAGACCCAGTACTTC. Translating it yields CATSTDRAETQYF. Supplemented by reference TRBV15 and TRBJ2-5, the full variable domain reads DAMVIQNPRYQVTQFGKPVTLSCSQTLNHNVMYWYQQKSSQAPKLLFHYYDKDFNNEADTPDNFQSRRPNTSFCFLDIRSPGLGDTAMYLCATSTDRAETQYFGPGTRLLVL.

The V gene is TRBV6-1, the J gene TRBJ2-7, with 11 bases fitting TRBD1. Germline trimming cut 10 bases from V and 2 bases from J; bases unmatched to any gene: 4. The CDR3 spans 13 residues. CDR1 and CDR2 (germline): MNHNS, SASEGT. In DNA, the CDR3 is TGTGCCACCCCGGGACAGGGGGCCTACGAGCAGTACTTC. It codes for CATPGQGAYEQYF.

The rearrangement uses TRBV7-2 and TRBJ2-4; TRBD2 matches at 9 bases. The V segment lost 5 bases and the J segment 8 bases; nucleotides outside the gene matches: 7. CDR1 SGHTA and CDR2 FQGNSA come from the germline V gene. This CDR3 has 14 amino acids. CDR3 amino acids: CASSRRTSEYIQYF. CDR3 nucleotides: TGTGCCAGCAGCCGTAGGACTAGCGAGTACATTCAGTACTTC. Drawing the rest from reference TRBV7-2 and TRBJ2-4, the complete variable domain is GAGVSQSPSNKVTEKGKDVELRCDPISGHTALYWYRQSLGQGLEFLIYFQGNSAPDKSGLPSDRFSAERTGGSVSTLTIQRTQQEDSAVYLCASSRRTSEYIQYFGAGTRLSVL.